This entry lists 21 T cell receptor beta chains sequenced from one sample in a study of tumor-infiltrating lymphocytes in primary liver carcinoma. TCR beta cDNA was made from roughly 500 ng total RNA with a constant-region primer. TCR beta libraries came from three nested multiplex PCR rounds using slightly modified ARM-PCR. Forward primers for TRBV1-TRBV30 and a C-beta reverse primer served the first two PCR rounds, at about 10 cycles each. TCRdb re-called the multiplex PCR reads through MiXCR, storing one row per CDR3 protein. The data show approximately 330,000 distinct CDR3 sequences, about 65% seen once. Germline DNA was extracted alongside blood RNA, which was obtained from unsorted whole blood. Sample: peripheral blood. The receptors were sampled from a man between 40 and 49 years old with primary liver carcinoma and hepatitis B virus infection.

A few counts support this clonotype. The V call is TRBV19, the J call TRBJ2-1; perhaps D is TRBD1 or TRBD2 (7 bases each). Germline V CDR1 and CDR2: LNHDA, SQIVND (reference sequence). CDR3 length equals 12 residues. The ends were cut back, 3 bases at V and 10 bases at J, with 10 bases in the middle. CDR3 sequence: CASSMGGGEQFF. CDR3 coding DNA: TGTGCCAGTAGTATGGGAGGGGGCGAGCAGTTCTTC.

The chain combines TRBV5-4 with TRBJ2-7, with D perhaps matching TRBD1 or TRBD2 (5 bases each). V lost 4 bases and J lost 8, with 19 bases in between. Per the germline V gene, CDR1 is SGHNT and CDR2 is YYREEE (reference sequence). The CDR3 is made up of 14 amino acids. CDR3: CASSGLGPRVKQYF. CDR3 DNA sequence: TGTGCCAGCAGCGGATTGGGACCCCGAGTGAAGCAGTACTTC.

This clonotype was recorded a few times. CDR3: CATSDFGQNTDTQYF. The CDR3 DNA is TGTGCCACCAGTGATTTTGGACAGAACACAGATACGCAGTATTTT. The J gene is TRBJ2-3, the V gene TRBV24-1; weak D call: TRBD1 (6 bases). Per the germline V gene, CDR1 is KGHDR and CDR2 is SFDVKD. The CDR3 length is 15 residues. Trimming took 1 base from V and 2 from J, leaving 9 bases between them.

A remark on this clonotype: The junction differs from germline at one of its ends, possibly a read error. The V and J genes are TRBV11-2 and TRBJ2-2, with TRBD2 identical over 11 bases. CDR1 and CDR2 from the germline V gene are SGHAT and FQNNGV. The CDR3 is made up of 15 amino acids. The CDR3 reads CASSTGLAATGELLF. For the CDR3, the DNA is TGTGCCAGCAGCACGGGACTAGCGGCCACAGGGGAGCTGCTTTTT.

On this clonotype itself: Being one base from a much bigger clone, this may be a read error. This rearrangement joins TRBV6-5 to TRBJ1-2; no clear D. Germline-derived CDR1 and CDR2 are MNHEY and SVGAGI. This CDR3 comprises 13 residues. The CDR3 loop is CACSAVEYGGYTF. CDR3 nucleotides: TGTGCCTGCAGCGCGGTCGAATATGGTGGCTACACCTTC.

This chain connects TRBV20-1 to TRBJ1-1, with TRBD1 matching over 10 bases. V was clipped by 5 bases and J by 10 bases; unmatched bases: 7. Looked up from germline, CDR1 is DFQATT and CDR2 is SNEGSKA (reference sequence). The CDR3 length is 12 residues. The CDR3 loop reads CSALNRDRGAFF. DNA of the CDR3: TGCAGTGCTCTAAACCGGGACAGGGGAGCTTTCTTT.

As concerns this clonotype: It may be a read error: a sequence one base away is much more abundant. The conserved closing phenylalanine or tryptophan is absent in this CDR3, likely reflecting a read error. This chain joins TRBV29-1 and TRBJ1-1, with D possibly matching TRBD1 (6 bases). CDR1 SQVTM and CDR2 ANQGSEA come from the germline V gene. The CDR3 contains 15 residues. V lost 6 bases and J lost 1, with 18 bases in between. Written as DNA, the CDR3 is TGCAGCGTGTGGGGGGGGCAGGGCGAGAACACTGAAGCTTTCTGT. This translates into CSVWGGQGENTEAFC.

The chain couples TRBV4-1 to TRBJ2-7, with D unresolved. V lost 1 base to trimming and J lost 2 bases, with 21 bases between them. There are 18 residues in the CDR3. Germline V gene lookup returns CDR1 MGHRA and CDR2 YSYEKL. CDR3 in DNA: TGCGCCAGCAGCCAAGGCCGAGAAGGTGCACTGAACACCTACGAGCAGTACTTC. Translated: CASSQGREGALNTYEQYF.

This clonotype was seen only a few times. The J gene is TRBJ1-2, the V gene TRBV12-3 or TRBV12-4; a weak D match, TRBD1 (6 bases). This CDR3 is 14 amino acids long. V gave up 2 bases and J gave up 3 bases, with 10 bases separating them. The CDR3 DNA is TGTGCCAGCAGTTTATGGGGGGCAGACTATGGCTACACCTTC. As protein: CASSLWGADYGYTF.

This clonotype has at least ten counts. J is TRBJ1-5 and V is TRBV4-1; 7 bases fit TRBD1. The junction had 6 bases not matched to a gene; V was cut back by 0 bases and J by 7 bases. Germline CDR1 reads MGHRA; CDR2 reads YSYEKL. The CDR3 is made up of 15 amino acids. The CDR3 bases are TGCGCCAGCAGCCAAGATCCAGGGGGAGTCCAGCCCCAGCATTTT. Protein: CASSQDPGGVQPQHF.

The table lists this clonotype with a few counts. The V and J genes are TRBV11-1 and TRBJ2-4; tentative D call: TRBD2 (6 bases). The germline gives CDR1 SGHAT, CDR2 FQDESV (reference sequence). Trimming stripped 7 bases from V and 5 bases from J, with 18 bases between. The CDR3 has 15 amino acids. The CDR3 spells CASNSRISGENIQYF. CDR3 nucleotides: TGTGCCAGCAACTCCCGGATTAGCGGCGAAAACATTCAGTACTTC.

This clonotype was picked up many times. The CDR3 DNA sequence: TGTGCCAGCACCTTAGCGGGAGTTGTTAGTGAGCAGTTCTTC. It encodes CASTLAGVVSEQFF. The chain recombines TRBV6-2 or TRBV6-3 with TRBJ2-1; TRBD2 aligns across 9 bases. The length of the CDR3 is 14 residues. The germline V gene encodes CDR1 MNHEY and CDR2 SVGEGT. Trimming took 7 bases from V and 9 from J; bases not matched to a gene: 10.

In the case of this clonotype: Given a much more abundant clone one base away, this may be a read error. The chain is built from TRBV4-3 and TRBJ2-2; D is perhaps TRBD1 (6 bases). V was clipped by 6 bases and J by 3 bases, with 20 bases between them. The CDR3 totals 17 residues. Germline V gives CDR1 LGHNA, CDR2 YSLEER. DNA for the CDR3: TGCGCCAGCAGTCCAAGATCAGCAGGGGATGACACCGGGGAGCTGTTTTTT. Its translation is CASSPRSAGDDTGELFF.

As for this clonotype: The junction departs from germline at one end; a sequencing error may be responsible. This rearrangement joins TRBV5-1 to TRBJ1-5; 7 nucleotides agree with TRBD1. The germline gives CDR1 SGHRS, CDR2 YFSETQ. This CDR3 is built from 15 residues. This chain's CDR3 is CASSPGGQSNQLQHF. In nucleotides, the CDR3 is TGCGCCAGCAGCCCGGGGGGACAGTCCAATCAGCTCCAGCATTTT.

Concerning this clonotype: A much larger clone lies one base from this, so it may be a read error. This CDR3 is missing its conserved last phenylalanine or tryptophan, likely due to a read error. The rearrangement uses TRBV10-1 and TRBJ1-6; D call uncertain. The CDR3 loop spans 14 amino acids. The V end was cut by 0 bases, the J end by 7 bases, with 7 bases between. Germline loops: CDR1 WNHNN, CDR2 SYGVQD (reference sequence). This chain's CDR3 is CASSESSGNSPLHI. The DNA of the CDR3 is TGCGCCAGCAGTGAGTCTAGTGGGAATTCACCCCTCCACATT.

This clonotype was picked up one time. The chain carries TRBV10-3 and TRBJ2-7, with D perhaps matching TRBD2 (6 bases). The CDR3 has 17 residues. CDR1 and CDR2 from the germline V gene are ENHRY and SYGVKD. V gave up 0 bases and J gave up 6 bases, with 21 bases separating them. The CDR3 DNA follows: TGTGCCATCAGTGAGTCGGTAGATCTAGCGAGAGAGGGCGAGCAGTACTTC. This translates into CAISESVDLAREGEQYF.

Worth noting for this clonotype: A much bigger clone sits one base away, suggesting this may be a read error. The chain recombines TRBV10-3 with TRBJ1-1; TRBD1 agrees at 8 bases. CDR1 is ENHRY and CDR2 is SYGVKD in the germline V gene. CDR3 length: 16 amino acids. The J segment lost 2 bases and the V segment lost 2 bases, leaving 7 bases of the junction unmatched. CDR3 residues: CAISEGGGTGNTEAFF. The DNA for the CDR3 is TGTGCCATCAGTGAGGGAGGGGGGACAGGAAACACTGAAGCTTTCTTT.

Regarding this clonotype: A much larger clone lies one base from this, so it may be a read error. The rearrangement uses TRBV12-3 or TRBV12-4 and TRBJ2-6; 8 bases match TRBD1. The CDR3 is made up of 15 amino acids. The CDR3 DNA reads TGTGCCAGCAGTTTAAAAACAGGGGGGTTGCGCGTCCTGAATTTC. This codes for CASSLKTGGLRVLNF.

This rearrangement joins TRBV28 to TRBJ1-5, with TRBD1 matching 8 bases. V lost 6 bases and J lost 3; bases outside the gene matches: 7. The germline V gene encodes CDR1 MDHEN and CDR2 SYDVKM. This CDR3 spans 15 amino acids. CDR3 sequence (DNA): TGTGCCAGCAGGACCGGGACAGGCAACAATCAGCCCCAGCATTTT. It codes for CASRTGTGNNQPQHF.

Turning to this clonotype: A junction end diverges from the germline sequence, so it may reflect a read error. This rearrangement joins TRBV11-1 to TRBJ2-3; D not resolved. Germline CDR1 reads SGHAT; CDR2 reads FQDESV (reference sequence). CDR3 length: 15 amino acids. This CDR3 reads CANSLVSSSTDMQYF. CDR3 DNA sequence: TGTGCCAACAGCTTAGTTTCGAGCAGCACAGATATGCAGTATTTT.

As to this clonotype: The junction departs from the called germline gene at one end, perhaps through a read error. The chain couples TRBV6-6 to TRBJ2-3; D possibly uses TRBD1 or TRBD2 (5 bases each). Per the germline V gene, CDR1 is MNHNY and CDR2 is SVGAGI (reference sequence). This CDR3 region has 15 residues. In DNA form, the CDR3 reads TGTGCCACCACCCCCCGGGGCCCTAGTACAGGTACGCAGTATTTT. The encoded protein is CATTPRGPSTGTQYF.